These T cell receptor beta chains were read from a single sample in a study of neurological immune-mediated disorders. TCRdb reprocessed the 5' RACE reads via MiXCR and lists one record per CDR3 protein. Among tens of thousands of distinct CDR3 sequences listed, over 9.5% were seen once. Input material: PBMCs. The receptors derive from an older woman with HTLV-1-associated myelopathy (HAM/TSP). Each CDR3 is given with its conserved first and last residue. The D gene is left open where the match is weak. Clone size is not always given. Where it is, it says once, few, many or a class for expanded clones.

j_call,clone_size,d_call,cdr3_length,v_call,cdr3_aa,cdr3_nt
TRBJ2-2,many,TRBD1,15,TRBV12-3/TRBV12-4,CASREQGANTGELFF,TGTGCCAGCAGAGAACAGGGGGCAAACACCGGGGAGCTGTTTTTT
TRBJ2-7,few,TRBD1,14,TRBV12-3/TRBV12-4,CASNEQGARYEQYF,TGTGCCAGCAACGAACAGGGGGCGCGCTACGAGCAGTACTTC
TRBJ2-7,few,.,18,TRBV14,CASSQGRPGTVRVYEQYF,TGTGCCAGCAGCCAAGGCCGGCCAGGAACGGTGCGTGTCTACGAGCAGTACTTC
TRBJ2-1,few,TRBD2,14,TRBV2,CASSGLAGLNEQFF,TGTGCCAGCTCGGGGCTAGCGGGATTGAATGAGCAGTTCTTC
TRBJ2-7,many,.,16,TRBV9,CASSVDLGAGSDEQYF,TGTGCCAGCAGCGTAGACCTCGGGGCCGGGAGCGACGAGCAGTACTTC
TRBJ2-7,many,TRBD1,14,TRBV20-1,CSARSRQGIDEQYF,TGCAGTGCTAGATCGCGACAGGGTATCGACGAGCAGTACTTC
TRBJ1-1,many,TRBD1,15,TRBV5-1,CASSLKGQGNTEAFF,TGCGCCAGCAGCTTGAAGGGACAGGGGAACACTGAAGCTTTCTTT
TRBJ2-7,many,.,15,TRBV10-2,CASSGLGTTTQEQYF,TGCGCCAGCAGTGGGCTCGGGACAACTACTCAGGAGCAGTACTTC
TRBJ2-7,many,TRBD2,17,TRBV28,CASSQGGLAGGSYEQYF,TGTGCCAGCAGCCAAGGGGGACTAGCGGGAGGTTCCTACGAGCAGTACTTC
TRBJ2-7,many,TRBD2,13,TRBV2,CASRAGTTAEQYF,TGTGCCAGCAGGGCCGGGACTACTGCCGAGCAGTACTTC
TRBJ1-3,many,.,15,TRBV5-1,CASSLAGTPGNTIYF,TGCGCCAGCAGCTTGGCGGGGACCCCTGGAAACACCATATATTTT
TRBJ1-1,many,TRBD1,15,TRBV7-2,CASSRAGGGNTEAFF,TGTGCCAGCAGCCGAGCAGGGGGGGGGAACACTGAAGCTTTCTTT
TRBJ2-2,many,.,15,TRBV25-1,CASSEQARWGGELFF,TGTGCCAGCAGTGAACAGGCGCGGTGGGGCGGGGAGCTGTTTTTT
TRBJ1-2,.,.,13,TRBV3-1,CASSQTGVGGYTF,TGTGCCAGCAGCCAAACGGGAGTAGGGGGCTACACCTTC
TRBJ2-1,many,.,16,TRBV6-1,CASMGVSPSSYNEQFF,TGTGCCAGCATGGGGGTTTCTCCCAGCTCCTACAATGAGCAGTTCTTC
TRBJ2-1,many,TRBD1,16,TRBV7-9,CASSLYLGQPLGEQFF,TGTGCCAGCAGCTTATATCTGGGACAGCCCTTGGGTGAGCAGTTCTTC
TRBJ1-6,.,.,12,TRBV12-5,CSSSNSNQPLHF,TGTTCATCCAGCAATAGCAATCAGCCCCTCCACTTT
TRBJ1-5,many,.,14,TRBV20-1,CSASGGNSNQPQHF,TGCAGTGCTAGCGGAGGGAATAGCAATCAGCCCCAGCATTTT
TRBJ2-1,many,TRBD2,15,TRBV5-1,CASSFGTSDSGEQFF,TGCGCCAGCAGCTTCGGGACTAGCGACTCTGGTGAGCAGTTCTTC
TRBJ2-2,many,.,14,TRBV7-9,CASSLEGRAGELFF,TGTGCCAGCAGCTTAGAGGGACGTGCCGGGGAGCTGTTTTTT
TRBJ2-5,many,.,15,TRBV7-9,CASSHGGDWRETQYF,TGTGCCAGCAGCCACGGCGGCGATTGGCGAGAGACCCAGTACTTC
TRBJ2-7,many,TRBD2,16,TRBV5-1,CASSLALAGSSYEQYF,TGCGCCAGCAGCTTGGCGCTAGCGGGCTCCTCCTACGAGCAGTACTTC
TRBJ1-5,many,.,19,TRBV5-1,CASSLGDESGATSNQPQHF,TGCGCCAGCAGCTTGGGAGATGAGAGCGGGGCCACCAGCAATCAGCCCCAGCATTTT
TRBJ2-1,many,TRBD2,18,TRBV5-1,CASSSLRTSGRSGNEQFF,TGCGCCAGCAGCTCCCTAAGGACTAGCGGGAGGTCGGGCAATGAGCAGTTCTTC
TRBJ1-1,many,.,14,TRBV28,CASSWGVGGTEAFF,TGTGCCAGCAGTTGGGGGGTCGGGGGCACTGAAGCTTTCTTT
TRBJ2-7,many,.,14,TRBV20-1,CSARSRGSSPEQYF,TGCAGTGCTAGATCCCGGGGCTCCTCGCCCGAGCAGTACTTC
TRBJ2-1,many,.,15,TRBV14,CASSPLTGYYNEQFF,TGTGCCAGCAGCCCCCTAACAGGGTATTACAATGAGCAGTTCTTC
TRBJ2-1,many,.,11,TRBV29-1,CSVVRYNEQFF,TGCAGCGTTGTTCGCTACAATGAGCAGTTCTTC
TRBJ2-2,many,TRBD2,14,TRBV7-8,CAISGLAWTGELFF,TGTGCCATCTCCGGACTAGCGTGGACCGGGGAGCTGTTTTTT
TRBJ2-2,many,.,13,TRBV29-1,CSVGRPNTGELFF,TGCAGCGTTGGACGTCCGAACACCGGGGAGCTGTTTTTT
TRBJ2-5,many,.,15,TRBV5-8,CASSPGAGEKETQYF,TGTGCCAGCAGCCCTGGAGCCGGGGAGAAAGAGACCCAGTACTTC
TRBJ2-1,many,TRBD2,17,TRBV20-1,CSARGATSGSSYNEQFF,TGCAGTGCTAGAGGGGCGACTAGCGGGAGTTCCTACAATGAGCAGTTCTTC
TRBJ1-1,many,.,13,TRBV6-6,CASSYERNTEAFF,TGTGCCAGCAGTTACGAGAGAAACACTGAAGCTTTCTTT
TRBJ2-3,many,TRBD2,13,TRBV7-2,CASGSGRRSAQYF,TGTGCCAGCGGTAGCGGGAGGAGATCAGCGCAGTATTTT
TRBJ2-3,many,.,15,TRBV27,CASSSKAGTRDTQYF,TGTGCCAGCAGTTCAAAGGCGGGAACTCGGGATACGCAGTATTTT
TRBJ2-4,many,.,14,TRBV6-6,CASSYSWDKNIQYF,TGTGCCAGCAGTTACTCCTGGGACAAAAACATTCAGTACTTC
TRBJ1-1,many,.,11,TRBV5-5,CASSFNTEAFF,TGTGCCAGCAGCTTTAACACTGAAGCTTTCTTT
TRBJ1-2,many,TRBD1,12,TRBV20-1,CSAPDRAGGYTF,TGCAGTGCTCCGGACAGGGCGGGGGGCTACACCTTC
TRBJ1-4,many,TRBD1,17,TRBV15,CATSRDSGTATNEKLFF,TGTGCCACCAGCAGAGATTCTGGGACAGCAACTAATGAAAAACTGTTTTTT
TRBJ1-5,many,.,15,TRBV20-1,CSARDRAGEGQPQHF,TGCAGTGCTAGAGATCGGGCAGGGGAGGGTCAGCCCCAGCATTTT
TRBJ2-1,few,.,12,TRBV29-1,CSGRTANNEQFF,TGCAGCGGCCGGACTGCAAACAATGAGCAGTTCTTC
TRBJ2-3,many,.,14,TRBV29-1,CSVEAGGITDTQYF,TGCAGCGTTGAGGCGGGCGGGATCACAGATACGCAGTATTTT
TRBJ2-3,many,TRBD2,15,TRBV7-9,CASSLTGGPADTQYF,TGTGCCAGCAGCTTAACGGGAGGGCCGGCAGATACGCAGTATTTT
TRBJ2-1,many,.,15,TRBV10-3,CAISESSSSYNEQFF,TGTGCCATCAGTGAGTCGTCCAGCTCCTACAATGAGCAGTTCTTC
TRBJ2-3,many,.,15,TRBV20-1,CSARETGRGTDTQYF,TGCAGTGCTAGAGAGACAGGTCGAGGGACAGATACGCAGTATTTT
TRBJ2-7,.,.,18,TRBV27,CASSSGQLKGGDSYEQYF,TGTGCCAGCAGTTCGGGCCAACTGAAGGGAGGAGATAGTTACGAGCAGTACTTC